This T cell receptor (beta chain) is from a study of cytomegalovirus exposure and HLA in healthy donors. The CDR3 is 13 amino acids. CDR1 and CDR2 from the germline V gene are MDHEN and SYDVKM. The V and J ends lost 4 bases and 4 bases respectively, with 11 bases between them. Donors counted as nominally healthy when sampled, yet unrecorded immune exposures were likely. Study-wide points: Most of the CMV-associated TCR beta chains (in a later analysis) appeared to be HLA-restricted. Sequencing likely generated an artifact that appeared as a cluster of highly shared sequence variants.

Concerning this clone: The antigen is undetermined.

The PCR contained 60 Vbeta and 13 Jbeta primers. Original processing notes: Later reanalysis found roughly 80 million unique TCR beta chains, about 11 million of them shared. The repertoire was sequenced with immunoSEQ multiplex PCR; TCRdb's copy has only in-frame clones and lacks some. The DNA was the basis for D and trimming; V, J and clone size are from that table. There are 73,000 or so clones in the sample; around 81% occur only once, and 5.5% to 7% lies in the top ten. The receptor was isolated from a man over 45 in good health and CMV-seronegative. Sequencing was done on a sample of PBMCs. The chain joins TRBV28 to TRBJ2-7, with D unclear. For the CDR3, the DNA is TGTGCCAGCAGTTACAATCGTCCTTACGAGCAGTACTTC. Translated, it gives CASSYNRPYEQYF.